The TCR beta chain described here comes from a study of blood T cell repertoires in COVID-19. In the study overall: The United States, Italy and Spain were the sources of the acute and convalescent COVID-19 samples.

Measured with immunoSEQ multiplex PCR; TCRdb has only the in-frame clones, and not every one. The table records 400,000 to 450,000 clones, approximately 89% of them present only once. This CDR3 is built from 18 residues. The V end lost 4 bases, the J end lost 3 bases, and 23 bases lay between the germline ends. Germline CDR1 reads KGHSH; CDR2 reads LQKENI. This clonotype originated in a woman between 40 and 50 years old with COVID-19, enrolled during active disease. Source material: peripheral blood. This rearrangement joins TRBV18 to TRBJ2-3; D possibly corresponds to TRBD2 (5 bases). CDR3 sequence (DNA): TGTGCCAGCTCACAAGCGGCGCCCGGCCCTGTCCTAACAGATACGCAGTATTTT. Protein: CASSQAAPGPVLTDTQYF.